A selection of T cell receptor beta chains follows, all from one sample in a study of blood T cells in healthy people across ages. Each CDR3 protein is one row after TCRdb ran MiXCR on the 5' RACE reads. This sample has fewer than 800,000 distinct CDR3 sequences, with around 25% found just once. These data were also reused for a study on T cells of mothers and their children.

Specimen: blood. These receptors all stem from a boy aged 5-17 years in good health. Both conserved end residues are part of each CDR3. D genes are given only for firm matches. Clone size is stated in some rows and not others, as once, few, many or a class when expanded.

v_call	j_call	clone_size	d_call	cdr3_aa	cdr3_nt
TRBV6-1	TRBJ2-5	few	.	CASSPSPGLMYQETQYF	TGTGCCAGCAGTCCATCGCCCGGGTTAATGTACCAAGAGACCCAGTACTTC
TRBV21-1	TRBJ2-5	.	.	CASSPTDGWGYQETQYF	TGTGCCAGCAGCCCAACGGACGGCTGGGGCTACCAAGAGACCCAGTACTTC
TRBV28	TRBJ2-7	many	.	CASRGSSYEQYF	TGTGCCAGCAGGGGTTCAAGCTACGAGCAGTACTTC
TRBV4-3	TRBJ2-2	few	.	CASSQARGGELFF	TGCGCCAGCAGCCAAGCCAGGGGTGGGGAGCTGTTTTTT
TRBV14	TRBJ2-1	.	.	CASSQELQYNEQFF	TGTGCCAGCAGCCAGGAACTCCAATACAATGAGCAGTTCTTC
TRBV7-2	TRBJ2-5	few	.	CASHTGTGETQYF	TGTGCCAGCCACACCGGGACCGGGGAGACCCAGTACTTC
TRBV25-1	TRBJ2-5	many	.	CASSRTAQETQYF	TGTGCCAGCAGTAGGACAGCCCAAGAGACCCAGTACTTC
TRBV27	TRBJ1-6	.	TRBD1	CASSPYGNRGARSPLHF	TGTGCCAGCAGCCCATACGGAAACAGGGGAGCGCGTTCACCCCTCCACTTT
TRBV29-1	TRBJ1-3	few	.	CSVVGAGASGNTIYF	TGCAGCGTTGTGGGCGCAGGGGCATCAGGAAACACCATATATTTT
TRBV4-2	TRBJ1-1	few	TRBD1	CASSQEARGLSEAFF	TGTGCCAGCAGCCAAGAGGCCAGGGGGTTATCTGAAGCTTTCTTT
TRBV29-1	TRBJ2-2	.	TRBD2	CSVEVILAGGPGTGELFF	TGCAGCGTTGAAGTGATCCTAGCGGGAGGGCCGGGGACCGGGGAGCTGTTTTTT
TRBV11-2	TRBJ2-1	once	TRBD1	CASSIRTGVGHEQFF	TGTGCCAGCAGCATCCGGACAGGGGTTGGCCATGAGCAGTTCTTC
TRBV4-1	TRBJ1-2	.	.	CASSQVQGLSNYGYTF	TGCGCCAGCAGTCAAGTACAGGGCCTTTCAAACTATGGCTACACCTTC
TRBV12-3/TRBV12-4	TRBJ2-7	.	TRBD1	CASSVPHGTGVAEQYF	TGTGCCAGCAGTGTTCCCCACGGGACAGGGGTGGCCGAGCAGTACTTC
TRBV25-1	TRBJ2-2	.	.	CASSIWAVAGELFF	TGTGCCAGCAGTATATGGGCAGTGGCCGGGGAGCTGTTTTTT
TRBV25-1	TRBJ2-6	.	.	CASSAHQGSSGANVLTF	TGTGCCAGCAGTGCCCATCAGGGCAGCTCTGGGGCCAACGTCCTGACTTTC
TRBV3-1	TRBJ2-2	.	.	CASSPLYQRGELFF	TGTGCCAGCAGCCCGCTTTACCAGAGAGGGGAGCTGTTTTTT
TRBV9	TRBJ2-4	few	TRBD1	CASSRTGESIQYF	TGTGCCAGCAGCCGGACAGGGGAAAGCATTCAGTACTTC
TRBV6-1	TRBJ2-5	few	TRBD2	CASSERMGRGYQETQYF	TGTGCCAGCAGTGAAAGAATGGGGAGGGGCTATCAAGAGACCCAGTACTTC
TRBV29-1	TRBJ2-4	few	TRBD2	CSVAREGKNIQYF	TGCAGCGTTGCCAGGGAGGGGAAAAACATTCAGTACTTC
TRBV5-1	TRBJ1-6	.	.	CASSSSSGQLNSPLHF	TGCGCCAGCAGCTCGTCGTCGGGACAACTAAATTCACCCCTCCACTTT
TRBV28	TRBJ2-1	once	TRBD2	CASLGLAAPDYSEQFF	TGTGCCAGCCTGGGACTAGCGGCCCCCGACTACAGTGAGCAGTTCTTC
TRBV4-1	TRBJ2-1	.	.	CVSSQEGAGNEQFF	TGCGTCAGCAGCCAAGAAGGGGCGGGTAATGAGCAGTTCTTC
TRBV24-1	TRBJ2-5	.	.	CATSGRDLPVGEQYF	TGTGCCACCAGTGGCCGGGACCTGCCCGTGGGAGAGCAGTACTTC
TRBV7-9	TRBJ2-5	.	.	CASNQQGVETQYF	TGTGCCAGCAACCAACAGGGTGTCGAGACCCAGTACTTC
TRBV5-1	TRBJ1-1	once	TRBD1	CASSLVAGGGTEAFF	TGCGCCAGCAGCTTGGTGGCAGGGGGAGGTACTGAAGCTTTCTTT
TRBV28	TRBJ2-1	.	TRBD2	CASIKAGVSYNEQFF	TGTGCCAGCATTAAGGCGGGAGTCTCCTACAATGAGCAGTTCTTC
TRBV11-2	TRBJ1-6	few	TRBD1	CASSLDLWSGTGEGNSPLHF	TGTGCCAGCAGCTTAGACCTCTGGTCTGGGACAGGGGAAGGTAATTCACCCCTCCACTTT
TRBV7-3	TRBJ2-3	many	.	CASSAAAGSTDTQYF	TGTGCCAGCAGCGCAGCGGCGGGGAGCACAGATACGCAGTATTTT
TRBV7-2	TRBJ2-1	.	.	CASSPRRGDNEQFF	TGTGCCAGCAGCCCACGGAGGGGCGACAATGAGCAGTTCTTC
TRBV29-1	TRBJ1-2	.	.	CSADLGLDNYGYTF	TGCAGCGCCGACCTGGGTCTTGATAACTATGGCTACACCTTC
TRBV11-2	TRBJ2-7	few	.	CASSLEHSSYEQYF	TGTGCCAGCAGCTTAGAGCACAGCTCCTACGAGCAGTACTTC
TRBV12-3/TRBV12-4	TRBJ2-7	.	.	CASSLSWSEQYF	TGTGCCAGCAGTTTATCCTGGAGCGAGCAGTACTTC
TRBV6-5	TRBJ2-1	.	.	CATQLRVSYNEQFF	TGTGCCACCCAGTTAAGGGTCTCCTACAATGAGCAGTTCTTC
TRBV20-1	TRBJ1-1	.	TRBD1	CSAGKETGGLMNTEAFF	TGCAGTGCTGGGAAAGAGACAGGGGGCCTTATGAACACTGAAGCTTTCTTT
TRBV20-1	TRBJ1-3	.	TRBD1	CSAPHVADRGIYRNTIYF	TGCAGTGCTCCCCACGTGGCAGACAGGGGGATCTATAGAAACACCATATATTTT
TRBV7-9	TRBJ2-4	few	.	CASSLGPKNIQYF	TGTGCCAGCAGCTTAGGGCCAAAAAACATTCAGTACTTC
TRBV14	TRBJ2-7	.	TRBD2	CASSQGLAGAHYEQYF	TGTGCCAGCAGCCAAGGACTAGCGGGGGCACACTACGAGCAGTACTTC
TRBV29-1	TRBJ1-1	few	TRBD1	CSVSPLLRGLDSEAFF	TGCAGCGTTTCCCCCCTGTTGAGGGGGCTGGACTCTGAAGCTTTCTTT
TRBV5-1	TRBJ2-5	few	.	CASSLDDLETQYF	TGCGCCAGCAGCTTGGACGACTTAGAGACCCAGTACTTC
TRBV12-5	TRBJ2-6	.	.	CASGPEPGRGANVLTF	TGTGCTAGTGGTCCTGAACCGGGCCGTGGGGCCAACGTCCTGACTTTC
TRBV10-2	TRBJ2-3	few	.	CASSEGTYSTDTQYF	TGCGCCAGCAGTGAAGGGACGTATAGCACAGATACGCAGTATTTT
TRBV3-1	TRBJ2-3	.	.	CASSQVVDPQYF	TGTGCCAGCAGCCAAGTAGTGGACCCGCAGTATTTT
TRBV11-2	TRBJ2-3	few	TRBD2	CASSFGGSSDTQYF	TGTGCCAGCAGCTTTGGCGGGAGTTCGGATACGCAGTATTTT
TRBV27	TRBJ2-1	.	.	CASNPVEGSLDHNEQFF	TGTGCCAGCAATCCCGTAGAGGGTTCTTTAGACCACAATGAGCAGTTCTTC
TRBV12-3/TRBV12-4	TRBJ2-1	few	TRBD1	CASSSSDRVNEQFF	TGTGCCAGCAGTTCCTCGGACAGGGTCAATGAGCAGTTCTTC
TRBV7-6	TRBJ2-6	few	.	CASSFPETKLSSGANVLTF	TGTGCCAGCAGCTTCCCGGAGACTAAGTTGTCATCTGGGGCCAACGTCCTGACTTTC
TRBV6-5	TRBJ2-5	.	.	CASSYGGPQAQYF	TGTGCCAGCAGTTATGGGGGACCACAGGCCCAGTACTTC
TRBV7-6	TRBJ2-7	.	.	CASSLRGGDEQYF	TGTGCCAGCAGCCTCAGGGGGGGGGACGAGCAGTACTTC
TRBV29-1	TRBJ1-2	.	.	CSVEREYYGYTF	TGCAGCGTTGAACGGGAGTACTATGGCTACACCTTC
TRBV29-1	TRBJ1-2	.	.	CSVEKEPQSGWGYTF	TGCAGCGTTGAAAAAGAGCCACAGTCGGGGTGGGGCTACACCTTC
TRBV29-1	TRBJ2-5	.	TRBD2	CSAGHLLAWETQYF	TGCAGCGCCGGCCACTTACTAGCGTGGGAGACCCAGTACTTC
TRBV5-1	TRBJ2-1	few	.	CASSLGLVRNEQFF	TGCGCCAGCAGCTTGGGACTAGTGAGGAATGAGCAGTTCTTC
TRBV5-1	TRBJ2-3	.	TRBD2	CASSPGLGGDTQYF	TGCGCCAGCAGCCCCGGACTAGGAGGAGATACGCAGTATTTT
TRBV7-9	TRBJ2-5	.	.	CASSFLGAAQETQYF	TGTGCCAGCAGCTTCCTAGGGGCAGCCCAAGAGACCCAGTACTTC
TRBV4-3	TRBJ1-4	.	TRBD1	CASSQEPGGEKLFF	TGCGCCAGCAGCCAAGAACCAGGGGGAGAAAAACTGTTTTTT
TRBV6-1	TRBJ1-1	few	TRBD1	CASTRTRTGARKVEAFF	TGTGCCAGCACAAGAACACGGACAGGAGCAAGAAAGGTCGAAGCTTTCTTT
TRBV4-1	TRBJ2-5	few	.	CASSQSGGLEGTQYF	TGCGCCAGCAGCCAAAGTGGGGGACTGGAGGGGACCCAGTACTTC
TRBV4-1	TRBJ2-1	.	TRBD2	CASSQGTSWYEQFF	TGCGCCAGCAGCCAAGGGACTAGCTGGTATGAGCAGTTCTTC
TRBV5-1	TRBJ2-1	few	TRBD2	CASRGLVAGDNEQFF	TGCGCCAGCAGGGGCCTAGTCGCGGGGGACAATGAGCAGTTCTTC